The rows below give T cell receptor beta chains drawn from one sample of a study of blood T cell repertoires in COVID-19. Sequencing used immunoSEQ multiplex PCR; TCRdb keeps in-frame clones, though not all of them. The profile shows under 300,000 clones, roughly 80% of them singletons. Input material: peripheral blood. The receptors were sampled from a woman of 80 years or more with active or convalescent COVID-19. The CDR3 runs from the conserved cysteine through the conserved F or W.

v_gene	j_gene	CDR3aa
TRBV5-1	TRBJ2-1	CASSLGTSGSYEQFF
TRBV11-2	TRBJ1-1	CASSSSLLNTEAFF
TRBV19	TRBJ1-2	CASSIGTDYGYTF
TRBV24-1	TRBJ2-2	CATSDAGMNTGELFF
TRBV7-9	TRBJ2-5	CASSASSGRFETQYF
TRBV27	TRBJ2-1	CASSLLASGRALNEQFF
TRBV6-6	TRBJ1-6	CASGGAGGLGSPLHF
TRBV9	TRBJ2-1	CASSVGAANEQFF
TRBV6-2/TRBV6-3	TRBJ2-7	CASSYERPYEQYF
TRBV3-1/TRBV3-2	TRBJ2-1	CASSRSTSGASYNEQFF
TRBV27	TRBJ1-1	CASSRLGLENTEAFF
TRBV29-1	TRBJ2-3	CSGTAGISTDTQYF
TRBV19	TRBJ2-2	CVSKKEGITGELFF
TRBV19	TRBJ1-5	CASWDRDLNQPQHF
TRBV5-1	TRBJ2-3	CASSLSARGTTDTQYF
TRBV6-5	TRBJ2-5	CASSYRTSGGQETQYF
TRBV2	TRBJ1-2	CASSGTGGAEDGYTF
TRBV7-9	TRBJ1-2	CASSSTGAAYGYTF
TRBV4-2	TRBJ2-2	CASSPPDRNTGELFF
TRBV5-1	TRBJ1-3	CASSLGQGAGNTIYF
TRBV5-1	TRBJ1-1	CASSQRTGGNTEAFF
TRBV5-4	TRBJ2-7	CASSADGLGGYEQYF
TRBV28	TRBJ2-7	CASKNRVPPPYEQYF
TRBV7-9	TRBJ1-6	CASSRRQGSYNSPLHF
TRBV5-1	TRBJ2-5	CASTGTGGFQETQYF
TRBV6-5	TRBJ1-5	CASSNTQVQPQHF
TRBV27	TRBJ1-2	CASSLFGQGVHYGYTF
TRBV5-4	TRBJ2-7	CASSSYTGTGLGNEQYF
TRBV5-4	TRBJ2-4	CASSRGDDRVKNIQYF
TRBV28	TRBJ2-7	CASSPRQWDTYEQYF
TRBV5-4	TRBJ2-7	CASSLIDNSHREQYF
TRBV3-1/TRBV3-2	TRBJ2-7	CASSQETWRTTYEQYF
TRBV12-3/TRBV12-4	TRBJ1-1	CASSTGQGVRAFF
TRBV29-1	TRBJ1-4	CSVKVGTATNEKLFF
TRBV27	TRBJ1-4	CASSPGTGVLGEKLFF
TRBV25-1	TRBJ1-5	CARRLLLDKSQPQHF
TRBV2	TRBJ1-2	CASSTGGHYGYTF
TRBV6-5	TRBJ2-1	CASSYSTPSLGDEQFF
TRBV3-1/TRBV3-2	TRBJ2-5	CASSQATGGGQTQYF
TRBV20-1	TRBJ1-2	CSARDIYGYTF
TRBV9	TRBJ2-7	CASSVDSGGRYEQYF
TRBV29-1	TRBJ2-1	CSGGLTSGSATYNEQFF
TRBV5-6	TRBJ1-1	CASSLIGLQMNTEAFF
TRBV7-2	TRBJ2-7	CASSLAALSSYEQYF
TRBV29-1	TRBJ2-5	CSAGASGRETQYF
TRBV10-3	TRBJ1-2	CAITSQGVSGYTF
TRBV10-3	TRBJ1-4	CAISEANRGQNEKLFF
TRBV5-4	TRBJ2-7	CASSSGQDNYEQYF
TRBV5-1	TRBJ2-2	CASSLGTSGGHTGELFF
TRBV10-3	TRBJ2-5	CAIQGPGQETQYF
TRBV20-1	TRBJ2-7	CSASRQGATYEQYF
TRBV11-1	TRBJ2-2	CASSLGSGNTGELFF
TRBV5-1	TRBJ2-3	CASSYSIPADTQYF